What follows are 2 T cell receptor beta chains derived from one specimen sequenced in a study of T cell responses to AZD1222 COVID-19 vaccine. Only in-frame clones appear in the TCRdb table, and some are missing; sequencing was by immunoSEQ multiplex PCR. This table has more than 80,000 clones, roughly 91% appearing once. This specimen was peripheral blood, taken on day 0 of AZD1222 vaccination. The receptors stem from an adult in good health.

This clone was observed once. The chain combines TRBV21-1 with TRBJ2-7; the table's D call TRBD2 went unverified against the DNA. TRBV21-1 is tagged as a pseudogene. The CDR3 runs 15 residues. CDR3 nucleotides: TGTGCCAGCAGGTCACCGGGACTACTCTCCTACGAGCAGTACTTC. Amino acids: CASRSPGLLSYEQYF.

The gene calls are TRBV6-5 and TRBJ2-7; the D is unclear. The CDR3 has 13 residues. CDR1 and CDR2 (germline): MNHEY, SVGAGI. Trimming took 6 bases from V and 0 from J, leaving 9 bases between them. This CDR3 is CASRGRPSYEQYF. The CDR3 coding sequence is TGTGCCAGCAGGGGCAGGCCCTCCTACGAGCAGTACTTC.